What follows describes a single T cell receptor beta chain. What it binds is unknown. V lost 1 base, J lost 1 base, and 14 bases lay in between. The CDR3 runs to 15 residues. The germline CDR1 and CDR2 sequences are SQVTM and ANQGSEA. Per the authors' pipeline: Filtering differed for immunoSEQ, which gave only junction sequences without quality scores. The protocol was immunoSEQ multiplex PCR, while the TCRdb copy is restricted to in-frame clones and leaves out a portion. The V and J calls and clone size come from that table; D and trimming were worked out from the DNA. Among about 460,000 clones listed, roughly three quarters were seen once. This entry comes from a study of shared clonotypes between healthy human individuals. Study-level findings and limits: The authors sampled blood alone, and tissue repertoires likely differ.

The V gene is TRBV29-1, the J gene TRBJ2-7; TRBD1 or TRBD2 may be the D gene (5 bases each). The sequenced material came from PBMCs. This TCR derives from a woman in her thirties or forties in good health. Some clones in this sample may be carry-over from other donors' samples. The CDR3 DNA reads TGCAGCGTTGAAGCCCGGGACGAACCTTCCTACGAGCAGTACTTC. This encodes CSVEARDEPSYEQYF.